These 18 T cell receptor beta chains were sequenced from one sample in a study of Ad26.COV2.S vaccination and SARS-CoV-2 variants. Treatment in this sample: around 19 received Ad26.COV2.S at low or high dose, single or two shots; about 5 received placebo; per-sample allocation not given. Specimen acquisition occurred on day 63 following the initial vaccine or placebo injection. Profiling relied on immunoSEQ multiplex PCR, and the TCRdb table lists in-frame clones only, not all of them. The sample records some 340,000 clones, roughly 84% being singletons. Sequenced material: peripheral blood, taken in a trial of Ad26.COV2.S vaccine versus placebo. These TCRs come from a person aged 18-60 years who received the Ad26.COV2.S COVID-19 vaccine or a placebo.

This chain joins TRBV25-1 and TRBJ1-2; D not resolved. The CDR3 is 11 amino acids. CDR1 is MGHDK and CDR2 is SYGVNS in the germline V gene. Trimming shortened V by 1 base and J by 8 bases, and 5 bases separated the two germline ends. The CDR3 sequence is CASSELGGYTF. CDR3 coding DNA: TGTGCCAGCAGTGAATTGGGGGGCTACACCTTC.

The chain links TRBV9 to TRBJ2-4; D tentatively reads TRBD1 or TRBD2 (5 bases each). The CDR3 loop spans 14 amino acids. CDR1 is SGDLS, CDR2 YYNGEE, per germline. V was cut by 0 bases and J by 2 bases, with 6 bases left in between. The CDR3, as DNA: TGTGCCAGCAGCGTAGGGGGGTCCAAAAACATTCAGTACTTC. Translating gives CASSVGGSKNIQYF.

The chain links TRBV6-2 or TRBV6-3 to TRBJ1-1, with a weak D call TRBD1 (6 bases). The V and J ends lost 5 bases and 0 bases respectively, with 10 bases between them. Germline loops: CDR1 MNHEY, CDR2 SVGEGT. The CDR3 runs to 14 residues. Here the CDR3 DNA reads TGTGCCAGCAGTCGAGGGGGTATGAACACTGAAGCTTTCTTT. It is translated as CASSRGGMNTEAFF.

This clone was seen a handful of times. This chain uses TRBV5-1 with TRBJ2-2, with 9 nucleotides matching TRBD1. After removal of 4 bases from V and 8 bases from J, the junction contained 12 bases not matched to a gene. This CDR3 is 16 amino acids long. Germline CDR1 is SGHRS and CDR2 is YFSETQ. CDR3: CASSARTGVLSGELFF. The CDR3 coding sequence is TGCGCCAGCAGCGCCAGGACAGGGGTGCTATCTGGGGAGCTGTTTTTT.

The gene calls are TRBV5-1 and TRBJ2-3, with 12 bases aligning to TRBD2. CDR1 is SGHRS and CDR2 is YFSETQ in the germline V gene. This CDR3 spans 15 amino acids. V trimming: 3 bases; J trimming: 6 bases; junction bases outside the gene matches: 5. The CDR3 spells CASSSSGGALDTQYF. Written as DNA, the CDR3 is TGCGCCAGCAGCTCTAGCGGGGGGGCCTTGGATACGCAGTATTTT.

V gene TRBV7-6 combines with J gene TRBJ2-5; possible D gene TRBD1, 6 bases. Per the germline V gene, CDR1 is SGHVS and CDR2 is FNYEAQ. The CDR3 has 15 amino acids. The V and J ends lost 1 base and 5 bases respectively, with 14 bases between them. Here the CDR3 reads CASSLVGGPRETQYF. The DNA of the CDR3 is TGTGCCAGCAGCTTAGTAGGGGGTCCGCGGGAGACCCAGTACTTC.

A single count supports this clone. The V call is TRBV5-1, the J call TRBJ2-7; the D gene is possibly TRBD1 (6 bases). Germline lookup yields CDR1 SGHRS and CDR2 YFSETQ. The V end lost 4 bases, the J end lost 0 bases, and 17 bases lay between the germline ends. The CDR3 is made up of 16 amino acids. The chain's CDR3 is CASSILDSRSSYEQYF. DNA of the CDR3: TGCGCCAGCAGCATATTGGACAGTCGGAGCTCCTACGAGCAGTACTTC.

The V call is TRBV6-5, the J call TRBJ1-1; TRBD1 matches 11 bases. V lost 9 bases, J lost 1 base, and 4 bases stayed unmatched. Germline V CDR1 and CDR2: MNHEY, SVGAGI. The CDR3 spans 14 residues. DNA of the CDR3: TGTGCCAGTAACGGACAGGGGGCGAACACTGAAGCTTTCTTT. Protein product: CASNGQGANTEAFF.

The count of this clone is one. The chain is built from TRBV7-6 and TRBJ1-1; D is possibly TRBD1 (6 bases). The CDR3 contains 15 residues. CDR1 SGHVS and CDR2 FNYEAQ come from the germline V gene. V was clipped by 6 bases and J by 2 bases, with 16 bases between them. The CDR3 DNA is TGTGCCAGCAGTACCGGACAGAAAGATAACACTGAAGCTTTCTTT. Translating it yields CASSTGQKDNTEAFF. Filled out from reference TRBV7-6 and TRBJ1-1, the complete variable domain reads GAGVSQSPRYKVTKRGQDVALRCDPISGHVSLYWYRQALGQGPEFLTYFNYEAQQDKSGLPNDRFSAERPEGSISTLTIQRTEQRDSAMYRCASSTGQKDNTEAFFGQGTRLTVV.

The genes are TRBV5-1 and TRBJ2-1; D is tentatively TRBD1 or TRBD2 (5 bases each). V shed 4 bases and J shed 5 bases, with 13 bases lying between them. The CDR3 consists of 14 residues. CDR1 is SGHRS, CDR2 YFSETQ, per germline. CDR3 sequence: CASSVAGANNEQFF. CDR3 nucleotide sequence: TGCGCCAGCAGCGTCGCCGGGGCCAACAATGAGCAGTTCTTC.

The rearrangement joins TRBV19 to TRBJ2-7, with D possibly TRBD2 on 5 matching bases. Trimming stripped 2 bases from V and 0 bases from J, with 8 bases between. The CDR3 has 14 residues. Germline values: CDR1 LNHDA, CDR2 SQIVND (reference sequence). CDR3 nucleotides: TGTGCCAGTAGTATACGGGGAAGCTCCTACGAGCAGTACTTC. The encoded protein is CASSIRGSSYEQYF.

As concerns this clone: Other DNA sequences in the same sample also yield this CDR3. CDR3 sequence (DNA): TGTGCCAGCTCACCACCAGGGCGGACTGAAGCTTTCTTT. This gives the protein CASSPPGRTEAFF. The V call is TRBV18, the J call TRBJ1-1; D gene uncertain. V was shortened by 0 bases and J by 5 bases, with 7 bases between the two germline ends. The CDR3 runs 13 residues. Per the germline V gene, CDR1 is KGHSH and CDR2 is LQKENI. The variable domain in full, with the rest retrieved from reference TRBV18 and TRBJ1-1, is NAGVMQNPRHLVRRRGQEARLRCSPMKGHSHVYWYRQLPEEGLKFMVYLQKENIIDESGMPKERFSAEFPKEGPSILRIQQVVRGDSAAYFCASSPPGRTEAFFGQGTRLTVV.

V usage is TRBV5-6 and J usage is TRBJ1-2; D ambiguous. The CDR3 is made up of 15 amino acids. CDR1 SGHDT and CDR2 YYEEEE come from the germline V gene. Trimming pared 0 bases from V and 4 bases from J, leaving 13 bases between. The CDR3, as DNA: TGTGCCAGCAGCTTGGATAGGAGGTCAGGCTATGGCTACACCTTC. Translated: CASSLDRRSGYGYTF.

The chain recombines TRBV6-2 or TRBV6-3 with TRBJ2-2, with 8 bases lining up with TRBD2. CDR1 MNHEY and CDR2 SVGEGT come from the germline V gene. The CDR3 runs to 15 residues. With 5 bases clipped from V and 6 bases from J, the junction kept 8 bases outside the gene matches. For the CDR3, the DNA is TGTGCCAGCAGTACCGACCTGACTAGCGCCGGGGAGCTGTTTTTT. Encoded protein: CASSTDLTSAGELFF.

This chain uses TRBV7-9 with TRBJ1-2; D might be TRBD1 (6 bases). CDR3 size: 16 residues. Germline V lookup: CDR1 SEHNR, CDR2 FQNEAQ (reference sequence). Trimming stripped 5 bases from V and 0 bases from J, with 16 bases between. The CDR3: CASSPETGGTNYGYTF. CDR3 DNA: TGTGCCAGCAGCCCCGAGACAGGTGGAACTAACTATGGCTACACCTTC.

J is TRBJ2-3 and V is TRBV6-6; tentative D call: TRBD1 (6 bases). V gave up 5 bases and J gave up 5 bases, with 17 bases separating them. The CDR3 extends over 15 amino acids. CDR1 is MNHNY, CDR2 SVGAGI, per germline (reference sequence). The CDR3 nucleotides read TGTGCCAGCAGTATTTCAGGGGTTATTTTAGATACGCAGTATTTT. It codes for CASSISGVILDTQYF.

The CDR3 loop is CASSQEGGGYTDTQYF. The CDR3 DNA is TGCGCCAGCAGCCAAGAAGGGGGGGGGTACACAGATACGCAGTATTTT. The chain joins TRBV4-3 to TRBJ2-3, with D maybe TRBD2 (7 bases). Germline V CDR1 and CDR2: LGHNA, YSLEER. This CDR3 has 16 residues. V lost 0 bases, J lost 2 bases, and 12 bases lay in between.

Here the CDR3 reads CASSREGSGNTIYF. The CDR3 nucleotides read TGCGCCAGCAGTCGTGAGGGCTCTGGAAACACCATATATTTT. This chain uses TRBV5-1 with TRBJ1-3, with unresolved D. This CDR3 spans 14 amino acids. V lost 5 bases to trimming and J lost 0 bases, with 9 bases between them. Germline assignment: CDR1 SGHRS and CDR2 YFSETQ.